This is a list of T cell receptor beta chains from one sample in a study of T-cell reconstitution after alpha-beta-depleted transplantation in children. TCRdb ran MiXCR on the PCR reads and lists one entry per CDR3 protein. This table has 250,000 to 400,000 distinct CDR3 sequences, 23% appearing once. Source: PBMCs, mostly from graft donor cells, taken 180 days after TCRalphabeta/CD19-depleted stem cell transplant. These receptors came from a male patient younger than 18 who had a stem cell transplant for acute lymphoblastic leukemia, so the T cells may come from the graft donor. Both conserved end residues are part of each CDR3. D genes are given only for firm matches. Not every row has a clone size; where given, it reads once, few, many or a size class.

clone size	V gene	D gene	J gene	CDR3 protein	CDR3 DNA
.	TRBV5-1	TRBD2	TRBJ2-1	CASSWGLAGGFYNEQFF	TGCGCCAGCAGCTGGGGACTAGCGGGAGGCTTCTACAATGAGCAGTTCTTC
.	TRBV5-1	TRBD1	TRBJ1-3	CASSSGQKNTIYF	TGCGCCAGCAGCTCGGGACAGAAAAACACCATATATTTT
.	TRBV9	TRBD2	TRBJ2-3	CASSVSGSGADTQYF	TGTGCCAGCAGCGTTAGCGGGAGTGGCGCAGATACGCAGTATTTT
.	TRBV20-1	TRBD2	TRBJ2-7	CSATPGGGGSYEQYF	TGCAGTGCTACCCCCGGCGGGGGGGGCTCCTACGAGCAGTACTTC
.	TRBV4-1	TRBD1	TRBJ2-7	CASSQVGRGHNEQYF	TGCGCCAGCAGCCAAGTAGGTAGGGGGCATAACGAGCAGTACTTC
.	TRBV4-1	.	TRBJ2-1	CASSQEVRLVYNEQFF	TGCGCCAGCAGCCAAGAGGTCCGACTCGTATACAATGAGCAGTTCTTC
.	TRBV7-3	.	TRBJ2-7	CASSLAPGSTTYEQYF	TGTGCCAGCAGCTTGGCCCCGGGCTCCACAACCTACGAGCAGTACTTC
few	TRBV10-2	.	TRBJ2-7	CASSDPGTPTYEQYF	TGCGCCAGCAGTGACCCGGGGACACCTACCTACGAGCAGTACTTC
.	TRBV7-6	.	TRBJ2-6	CASSPPWGVRANVLTF	TGTGCCAGCAGCCCCCCGTGGGGGGTCAGGGCCAACGTCCTGACTTTC
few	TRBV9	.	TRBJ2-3	CASSVAGVSYTDTQYF	TGTGCCAGCAGCGTAGCGGGGGTCTCTTACACAGATACGCAGTATTTT
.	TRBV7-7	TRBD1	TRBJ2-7	CASSVGTGNYEQYF	TGTGCCAGCAGCGTAGGGACAGGGAACTACGAGCAGTACTTC
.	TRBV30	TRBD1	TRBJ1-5	CAWSYPGTVFNQPQHF	TGTGCCTGGAGTTATCCCGGGACAGTCTTTAATCAGCCCCAGCATTTT
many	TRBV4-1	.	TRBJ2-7	CASSQDLRGMTYEQYF	TGCGCCAGCAGCCAAGATCTTCGCGGGATGACCTACGAGCAGTACTTC
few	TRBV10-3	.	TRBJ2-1	CAISVLNYNEQFF	TGTGCCATCAGTGTACTGAACTACAATGAGCAGTTCTTC
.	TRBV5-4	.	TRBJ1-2	CASSRDYGYTF	TGTGCCAGCAGTAGGGACTATGGCTACACCTTC
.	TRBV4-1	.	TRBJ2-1	CASSQVCGTYNEQFF	TGCGCCAGCAGCCAAGTTTGCGGGACCTACAATGAGCAGTTCTTC
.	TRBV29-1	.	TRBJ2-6	CSVETFSGANVLTF	TGCAGCGTTGAGACCTTCTCTGGGGCCAACGTCCTGACTTTC
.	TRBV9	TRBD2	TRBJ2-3	CASSRVGGAGTDTQYF	TGTGCCAGCAGCCGAGTCGGTGGAGCGGGAACAGATACGCAGTATTTT
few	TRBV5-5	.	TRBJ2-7	CASSLEEWQGYEQYF	TGTGCCAGCAGCTTGGAGGAGTGGCAGGGCTACGAGCAGTACTTC
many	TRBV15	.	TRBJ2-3	CATSKRPTSTDTQYF	TGTGCCACCAGCAAGCGGCCAACTAGCACAGATACGCAGTATTTT
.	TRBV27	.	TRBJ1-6	CASTADWDDNSPLHF	TGTGCCAGCACTGCTGACTGGGATGATAATTCACCCCTCCACTTT
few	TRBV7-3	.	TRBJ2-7	CASSLSGGYGEQYF	TGTGCCAGCAGCTTGTCGGGGGGCTATGGGGAGCAGTACTTC
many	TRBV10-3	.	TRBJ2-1	CAISEPNSGGEQFF	TGTGCCATCAGTGAGCCTAATAGCGGAGGGGAGCAGTTCTTC
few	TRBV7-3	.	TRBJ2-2	CASSLARGELFF	TGTGCCAGCAGCTTGGCCCGGGGCGAGCTGTTTTTT
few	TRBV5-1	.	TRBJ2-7	CASSLGGPRLLEQYF	TGCGCCAGCAGCTTGGGTGGACCCCGGCTGCTGGAGCAGTACTTC
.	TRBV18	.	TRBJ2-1	CASSNNRGGSYNEQFF	TGTGCCAGCTCAAACAACAGGGGGGGATCCTACAATGAGCAGTTCTTC
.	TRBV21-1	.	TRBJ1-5	CASSTTDRGVNQPQHF	TGTGCCAGCAGCACAACCGACAGGGGGGTCAATCAGCCCCAGCATTTT
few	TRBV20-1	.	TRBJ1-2	CSASRVSLLLYGYTF	TGCAGTGCTAGCAGGGTCTCCCTTCTACTTTATGGCTACACCTTC
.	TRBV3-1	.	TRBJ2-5	CTSSFRPILGLGGETQYF	TGTACCAGCAGTTTCCGCCCGATCCTAGGGTTGGGGGGAGAGACCCAGTACTTC
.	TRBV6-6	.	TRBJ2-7	CASSYGTSYEQYF	TGTGCCAGCAGTTACGGGACTTCCTACGAGCAGTACTTC
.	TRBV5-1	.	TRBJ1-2	CASSGGLRYTF	TGCGCCAGCAGCGGAGGGTTGCGCTACACCTTC
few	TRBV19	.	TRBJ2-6	CASSLFGSGANVLTF	TGTGCCAGTAGTCTCTTCGGGTCTGGGGCCAACGTCCTGACTTTC
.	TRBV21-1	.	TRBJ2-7	CASNFRAFYEQYF	TGTGCCAGCAACTTTAGGGCGTTCTACGAGCAGTACTTC
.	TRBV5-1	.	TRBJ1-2	CASGVGIQFTNYGYTF	TGCGCCAGCGGGGTCGGGATTCAATTTACTAACTATGGCTACACCTTC
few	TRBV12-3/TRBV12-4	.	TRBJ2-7	CASSLLRARFYEQYF	TGTGCCAGCAGTTTATTGAGGGCCCGGTTCTACGAGCAGTACTTC